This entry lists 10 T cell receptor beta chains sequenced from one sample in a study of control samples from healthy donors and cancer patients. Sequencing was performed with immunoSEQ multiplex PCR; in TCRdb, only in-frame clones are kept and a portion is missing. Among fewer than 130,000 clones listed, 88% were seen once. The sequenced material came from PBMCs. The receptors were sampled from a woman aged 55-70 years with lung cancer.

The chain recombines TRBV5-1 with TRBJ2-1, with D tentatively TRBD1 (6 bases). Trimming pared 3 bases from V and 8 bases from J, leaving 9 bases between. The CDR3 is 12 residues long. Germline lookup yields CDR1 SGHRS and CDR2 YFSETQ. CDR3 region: CASSWKGDEQFF. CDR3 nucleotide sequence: TGCGCCAGCAGCTGGAAGGGGGATGAGCAGTTCTTC.

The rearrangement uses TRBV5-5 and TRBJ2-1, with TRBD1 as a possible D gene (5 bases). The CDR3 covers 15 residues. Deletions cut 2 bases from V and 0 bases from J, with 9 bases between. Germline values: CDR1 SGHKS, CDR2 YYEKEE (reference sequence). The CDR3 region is CASSLEGHSYNEQFF. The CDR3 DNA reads TGTGCCAGCAGCTTAGAAGGACACTCCTACAATGAGCAGTTCTTC.

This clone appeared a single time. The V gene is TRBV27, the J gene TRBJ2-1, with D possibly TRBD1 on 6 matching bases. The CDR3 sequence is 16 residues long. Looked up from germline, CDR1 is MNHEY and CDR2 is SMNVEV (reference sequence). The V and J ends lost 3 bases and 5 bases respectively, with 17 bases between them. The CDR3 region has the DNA TGTGCCAGCAGTTTTTGGGCAGGGGTGACCAACAATGAGCAGTTCTTC. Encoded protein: CASSFWAGVTNNEQFF.

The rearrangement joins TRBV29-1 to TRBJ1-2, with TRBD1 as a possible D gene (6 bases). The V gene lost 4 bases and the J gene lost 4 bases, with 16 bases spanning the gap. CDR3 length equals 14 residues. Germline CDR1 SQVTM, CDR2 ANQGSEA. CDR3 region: CSVVNREGSYGYTF. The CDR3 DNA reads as TGCAGCGTTGTGAACAGGGAAGGGAGCTATGGCTACACCTTC.

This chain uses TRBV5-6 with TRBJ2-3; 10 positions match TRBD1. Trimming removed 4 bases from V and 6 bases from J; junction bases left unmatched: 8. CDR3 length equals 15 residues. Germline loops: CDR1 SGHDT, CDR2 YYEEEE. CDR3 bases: TGTGCCAGCAGCCCTGGTGGACAGGGGGTCGATACGCAGTATTTT. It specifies CASSPGGQGVDTQYF.

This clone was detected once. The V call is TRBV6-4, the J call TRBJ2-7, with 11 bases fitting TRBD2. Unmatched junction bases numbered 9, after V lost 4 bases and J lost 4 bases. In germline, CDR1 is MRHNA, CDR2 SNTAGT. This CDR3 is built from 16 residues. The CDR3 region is CASSGVLAGDGYEQYF. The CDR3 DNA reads TGTGCCAGCAGTGGCGTACTAGCGGGAGATGGGTACGAGCAGTACTTC.

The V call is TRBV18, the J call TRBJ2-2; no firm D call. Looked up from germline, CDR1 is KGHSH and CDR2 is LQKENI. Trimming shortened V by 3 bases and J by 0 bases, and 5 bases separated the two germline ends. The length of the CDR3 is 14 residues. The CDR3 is CASSPKPNTGELFF. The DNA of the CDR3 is TGTGCCAGCTCACCTAAGCCGAACACCGGGGAGCTGTTTTTT.

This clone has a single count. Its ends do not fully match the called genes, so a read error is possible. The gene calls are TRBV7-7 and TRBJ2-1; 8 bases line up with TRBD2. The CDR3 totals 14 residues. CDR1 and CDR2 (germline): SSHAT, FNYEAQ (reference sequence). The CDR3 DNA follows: TGTGCTAGCAGCTTACTAGCGGCTAGCGATGAGCAGTTCTTC. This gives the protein CASSLLAASDEQFF.

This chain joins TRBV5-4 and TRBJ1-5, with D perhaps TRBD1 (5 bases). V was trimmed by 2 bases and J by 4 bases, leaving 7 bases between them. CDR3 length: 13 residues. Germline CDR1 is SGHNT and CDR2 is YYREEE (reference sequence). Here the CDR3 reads CASSLGENQPQHF. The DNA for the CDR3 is TGTGCCAGCAGCTTAGGGGAAAATCAGCCCCAGCATTTT.

The CDR3 DNA sequence: TGTGCCAGCAGTTTAAAGGGGTACACCGGGGAGCTGTTTTTT. It translates to CASSLKGYTGELFF. This chain uses TRBV27 with TRBJ2-2; tentative D call: TRBD1 (5 bases). Germline V lookup: CDR1 MNHEY, CDR2 SMNVEV (reference sequence). V lost 2 bases to trimming and J lost 3 bases, with 7 bases between them. The CDR3 contains 14 residues.